This entry features one TCR beta chain sequence. Its antigen is still unknown. These data originate in a study of cytomegalovirus exposure and HLA in healthy donors. General observations from the study: Reports showed the classifier diagnosing cytomegalovirus status with high specificity and sensitivity.

The germline V gene encodes CDR1 SGHRS and CDR2 YFSETQ. CDR3 length: 15 amino acids. V was pared by 1 base and J by 4 bases, with 12 bases between. PCR employed 60 Vbeta and 13 Jbeta primers. Under the authors' procedure: Approximately 9.9 million of tens of millions of unique TCR beta chains were shared, per a later count. Data came from immunoSEQ multiplex PCR; TCRdb stores just in-frame clones and leaves some out. The V and J calls and the clone size are those of that table, but D and trimming were determined from the DNA. The sample yields about 140,000 clones, 75% seen once. Sequencing was done on a sample of PBMCs. This TCR came from a man aged 40-49 years in good health and CMV-seronegative. The rearrangement joins TRBV5-1 to TRBJ1-5; D unclear. The CDR3: CASSLSGAGNQPQHF. The CDR3, as DNA: TGCGCCAGCAGCTTGTCGGGAGCAGGTAATCAGCCCCAGCATTTT.